This T cell receptor beta chain is drawn from a study of blood T cell repertoires in COVID-19. Germline V gives CDR1 MNHEY, CDR2 SMNVEV (reference sequence). With 3 bases clipped from V and 2 bases from J, the junction kept 2 bases outside the gene matches. This CDR3 region has 14 residues. Only in-frame clones appear in the TCRdb table, and some are missing; sequencing was by immunoSEQ multiplex PCR. The sample has roughly 450,000 clones; about 90% are singletons. This receptor was obtained from a man younger than 35 who had recovered from COVID-19. V and J are TRBV27 and TRBJ2-5; TRBD1 agrees at 8 bases. Input material: PBMCs or T cells enriched from blood (not recorded which). The CDR3 protein is CASSFYRGQETQYF. Here the CDR3 DNA reads TGTGCCAGCAGTTTCTACAGGGGGCAAGAGACCCAGTACTTC.